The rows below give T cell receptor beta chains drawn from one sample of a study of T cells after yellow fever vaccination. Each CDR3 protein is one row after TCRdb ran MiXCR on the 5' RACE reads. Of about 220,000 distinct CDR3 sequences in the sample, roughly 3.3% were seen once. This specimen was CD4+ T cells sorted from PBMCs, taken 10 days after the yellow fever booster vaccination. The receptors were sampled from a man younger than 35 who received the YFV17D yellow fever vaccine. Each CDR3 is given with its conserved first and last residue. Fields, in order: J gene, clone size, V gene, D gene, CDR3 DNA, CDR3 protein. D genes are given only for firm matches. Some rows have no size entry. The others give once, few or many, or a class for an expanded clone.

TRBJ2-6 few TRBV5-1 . TGCGCCAGCAGCTTGCCCGACACCAGCTCTGGGGCCAACGTCCTGACTTTC CASSLPDTSSGANVLTF
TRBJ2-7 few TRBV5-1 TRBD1 TGCGCCAGCAGCAGGACAGGCCTCGGGGAGTACTTC CASSRTGLGEYF
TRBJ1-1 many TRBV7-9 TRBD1 TGTGCCAGCAGCACGACAGGGGCGAACACTGAAGCTTTCTTT CASSTTGANTEAFF
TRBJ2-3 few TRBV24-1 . TGTGCCACGGAGGGGGACCGCACAGATACGCAGTATTTT CATEGDRTDTQYF
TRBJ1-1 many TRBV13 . TGTGCCAGCAGGCGTTACACTGAAGCTTTCTTT CASRRYTEAFF
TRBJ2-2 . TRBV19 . TGTGCCAGTAGTCGTTTCCCGGGCCCGACCGGGGAGCTGTTTTTT CASSRFPGPTGELFF
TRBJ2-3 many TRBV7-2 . TGTGCCAGCAGCTTAGAGGGCGGGCAGGCGCAGTATTTT CASSLEGGQAQYF
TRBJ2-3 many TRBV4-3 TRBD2 TGCGCCAGCAGCCTAGAGAGCGGGACCGCGCTAAAGGATACGCAGTATTTT CASSLESGTALKDTQYF
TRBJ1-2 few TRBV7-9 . TGTGCCAGCAGCTTAGGGCGCCAAGGGGGACCCACCTTC CASSLGRQGGPTF
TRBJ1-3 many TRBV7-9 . TGTGCCAGCAGCTTCACGGGCTCTGGAAACACCATATATTTT CASSFTGSGNTIYF
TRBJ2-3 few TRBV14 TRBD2 TGTGCCAGCAGCCAAACTAGCGGGGGGGCAGATACGCAGTATTTT CASSQTSGGADTQYF
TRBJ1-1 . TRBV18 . TGTGCCAGCTCAGAACGTACCGGGTCGGCTGAAGCTTTCTTT CASSERTGSAEAFF
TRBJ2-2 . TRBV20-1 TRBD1 TGCAGTGCTGACAGGGAGAACACCGGGGAGCTGTTTTTT CSADRENTGELFF
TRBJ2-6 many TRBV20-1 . TGCAGTGCCTCGCCCTCTGGGGCCAACGTCCTGACTTTC CSASPSGANVLTF
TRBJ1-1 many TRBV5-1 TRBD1 TGCGCCAGCAGCTTGGACAGGGGGCGTTCAGCTTTCTTT CASSLDRGRSAFF
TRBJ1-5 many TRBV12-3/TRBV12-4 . TGTGCCAGCAGCAAACAGGGTCGTCAGCCCCAGCATTTT CASSKQGRQPQHF
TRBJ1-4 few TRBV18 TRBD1 TGTGCCAGCTCCGCTCGGGACAGGGGTACTCGCAATGAAAAACTGTTTTTT CASSARDRGTRNEKLFF
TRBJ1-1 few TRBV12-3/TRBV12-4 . TGTGCCAGCAGTTTCTCAGGGGCTGGTCGGAACACTGAAGCTTTCTTT CASSFSGAGRNTEAFF
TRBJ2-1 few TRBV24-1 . TGTGCCACCAGTGATCCGGACGGAAGCTCCTACAATGAGCAGTTCTTC CATSDPDGSSYNEQFF
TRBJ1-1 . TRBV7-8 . TGTGCCAGCACCCCGGGGAGGAGAGGTCCGATCGCTGAAGCTTTCTTT CASTPGRRGPIAEAFF
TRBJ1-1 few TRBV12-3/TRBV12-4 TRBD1 TGTGCCAGCAGCCCACAGGGGGTTAGGACTGAAGCTTTCTTT CASSPQGVRTEAFF
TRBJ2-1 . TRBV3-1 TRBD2 TGTGCCAGCAGCCCCCCGGGACTAGCGGGGATGTACAATGAGCAGTTCTTC CASSPPGLAGMYNEQFF
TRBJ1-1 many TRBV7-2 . TGTGCCAGCAGCGAAAGACAGACGAACACTGAAGCTTTCTTT CASSERQTNTEAFF
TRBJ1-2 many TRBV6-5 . TGTGCCAGCATCTCCATCAGGGGCCCTAACTATGGCTACACCTTC CASISIRGPNYGYTF
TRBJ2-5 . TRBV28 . TGTGCCACCCTCGAACTGGAGACCCAGTACTTC CATLELETQYF
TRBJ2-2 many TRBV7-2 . TGTGCCAGCAGCTTCCGTCTGAACACCGGGGAGCTGTTTTTT CASSFRLNTGELFF
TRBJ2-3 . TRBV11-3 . TGTGCCAGCAGTCAAACGGGGGCCGGCACAGATACGCAGTATTTT CASSQTGAGTDTQYF
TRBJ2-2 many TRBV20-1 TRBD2 TGCAGTGCTAGGGCCCTCGGGACTAGCCCCGGGGAGCTGTTTTTT CSARALGTSPGELFF
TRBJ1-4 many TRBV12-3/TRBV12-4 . TGTGCCAGCAGACCTGGGGGGGCATCCGGAAAACTGTTTTTT CASRPGGASGKLFF
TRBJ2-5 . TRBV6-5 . TGTGCCAGCAGTTTCTCCCCGGACAGTGAAGAGACCCAGTACTTC CASSFSPDSEETQYF
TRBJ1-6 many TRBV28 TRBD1 TGTGCCAGCAGGCGGGGACAGGGCTATTCACCCCTCCACTTT CASRRGQGYSPLHF